Following are 16 T cell receptor beta chains from one sample sequenced in a study of blood T cell repertoires in COVID-19. Produced via immunoSEQ multiplex PCR; TCRdb's table is partial and in-frame only. The sample has about 49,000 clones, roughly 90% seen once; the top ten hold approximately 13%. The sample was peripheral blood. These TCRs come from a man aged 80 or over with acute or convalescent COVID-19.

Within the sample, this clone is medium-sized. This rearrangement joins TRBV12-3 or TRBV12-4 to TRBJ1-4; D not resolved. CDR3 length: 13 residues. V dropped 8 bases and J dropped 8 bases, with 15 bases sitting between them. This chain's CDR3 is CASLGRLREKLFF. DNA for the CDR3: TGTGCCAGCTTGGGCAGGTTACGCGAAAAACTGTTTTTT.

The chain is built from TRBV5-1 and TRBJ1-6; 7 bases agree with TRBD1. The CDR3 runs to 16 residues. CDR1 SGHRS and CDR2 YFSETQ come from the germline V gene. V was clipped by 1 base and J by 7 bases; unmatched bases: 8. This chain's CDR3 is CASSLSGEQGNSPLHF. The CDR3 DNA reads as TGCGCCAGCAGCTTGTCAGGAGAACAGGGGAATTCACCCCTCCACTTT. Combining the CDR3 with reference TRBV5-1 and TRBJ1-6 gives the whole variable domain KAGVTQTPRYLIKTRGQQVTLSCSPISGHRSVSWYQQTPGQGLQFLFEYFSETQRNKGNFPGRFSGRQFSNSRSEMNVSTLELGDSALYLCASSLSGEQGNSPLHFGNGTRLTVT.

The V and J genes are TRBV11-2 and TRBJ2-6; a weak D match, TRBD1 (6 bases). The ends were cut back, 4 bases at V and 0 bases at J, with 7 bases in the middle. The CDR3 contains 15 residues. CDR1 is SGHAT, CDR2 FQNNGV, per germline. The CDR3 DNA follows: TGTGCCAGCAGCTACAGGGCCTCTGGGGCCAACGTCCTGACTTTC. The encoded protein is CASSYRASGANVLTF.

The rearrangement uses TRBV7-3 and TRBJ2-7, with 7 bases identical to TRBD1. The CDR3 totals 13 residues. Trimming took 5 bases from V and 2 from J; bases not matched to a gene: 3. Germline CDR1 SGHTA, CDR2 FQGTGA. For the CDR3, the DNA is TGTGCCAGCAGCGCGAGGGGGCCCTACGAGCAGTACTTC. Amino acids: CASSARGPYEQYF.

The chain combines TRBV6-1 with TRBJ1-3, with TRBD1 as a possible D gene (5 bases). Trimming left V 2 bases short and J 6 bases short, with 17 bases between. The V gene's germline CDR1 is MNHNS and CDR2 SASEGT. The CDR3 spans 16 residues. This chain's CDR3 is CASSEQFARVENTIYF. CDR3 bases: TGTGCCAGCAGTGAACAGTTCGCCAGGGTCGAAAACACCATATATTTT.

The rearrangement uses TRBV12-3 or TRBV12-4 and TRBJ1-1; 7 bases map to TRBD1. CDR3 length: 13 amino acids. Trimming removed 5 bases from V and 3 bases from J; junction bases left unmatched: 3. The CDR3 region has the DNA TGTGCCAGCAGTCAGGGGGAGGACACTGAAGCTTTCTTT. This sequence encodes CASSQGEDTEAFF.

The V and J genes are TRBV7-9 and TRBJ1-1; 10 bases map to TRBD1. Per the germline V gene, CDR1 is SEHNR and CDR2 is FQNEAQ (reference sequence). The V gene end was trimmed by 6 bases and the J gene end by 2 bases; junction bases not matched to a gene: 6. This CDR3 has 15 residues. The CDR3 sequence is CASSATGGQNTEAFF. The CDR3, as DNA: TGTGCCAGCAGTGCGACAGGGGGCCAAAACACTGAAGCTTTCTTT.

J is TRBJ2-1 and V is TRBV24-1; the match to TRBD1 covers 9 bases. Germline CDR1 and CDR2: KGHDR and SFDVKD. J lost 6 bases, V lost 7 bases, and 9 bases had no gene match. CDR3 length: 15 residues. CDR3 nucleotides: TGTGCCACCAGCCTAGGGGACAGGGATTCCAATGAGCAGTTCTTC. Amino acid sequence: CATSLGDRDSNEQFF.

This clone came up once. This chain uses TRBV29-1 with TRBJ1-4; 8 positions match TRBD1. Germline CDR1 is SQVTM and CDR2 is ANQGSEA. The CDR3 extends over 14 amino acids. V was pared by 7 bases and J by 5 bases, with 9 bases of the junction left unmatched. The CDR3 here is CSATQGGGNEKLFF. Here the CDR3 DNA reads TGCAGCGCCACACAGGGGGGAGGGAATGAAAAACTGTTTTTT. The entire variable domain, with the rest obtained from reference TRBV29-1 and TRBJ1-4, is as follows: SAVISQKPSRDICQRGTSLTIQCQVDSQVTMMFWYRQQPGQSLTLIATANQGSEATYESGFVIDKFPISRPNLTFSTLTVSNMSPEDSSIYLCSATQGGGNEKLFFGSGTQLSVL.

The chain recombines TRBV7-2 with TRBJ1-4, with 7 positions matching TRBD1. The CDR3 consists of 13 residues. CDR1 SGHTA and CDR2 FQGNSA come from the germline V gene. Losses at the gene ends were 5 bases for V and 8 bases for J; bases not matched to a gene: 5. The CDR3 region has the DNA TGTGCCAGCAGCCCAGGACAGGACGAAAAACTGTTTTTT. As protein: CASSPGQDEKLFF.

The V call is TRBV5-1, the J call TRBJ2-2, with 11 bases aligning to TRBD2. The CDR3 is made up of 16 amino acids. The germline CDR1 and CDR2 sequences are SGHRS and YFSETQ. After removal of 0 bases from V and 4 bases from J, the junction contained 2 bases not matched to a gene. CDR3 amino acids: CASSLGLAGLTGELFF. The CDR3 DNA is TGCGCCAGCAGCTTGGGACTAGCGGGGCTCACCGGGGAGCTGTTTTTT.

The rearrangement uses TRBV5-1 and TRBJ1-1; D might be TRBD1 (5 bases). The CDR3 covers 14 residues. Germline loops: CDR1 SGHRS, CDR2 YFSETQ. V was pared by 2 bases and J by 1 base, with 9 bases between. DNA for the CDR3: TGCGCCAGCAGCTTAGTGGGGGGGAACACTGAAGCTTTCTTT. This sequence encodes CASSLVGGNTEAFF.

This clone was counted between two and nine times. The chain links TRBV7-3 to TRBJ1-5; 7 bases fit TRBD1. V shed 0 bases, J shed 1 base, and the junction held 0 bases outside the gene matches. Per germline, CDR1 SGHTA and CDR2 FQGTGA. This CDR3 spans 15 amino acids. CDR3 in DNA: TGTGCCAGCAGCTTAACGGGACAGAGCAATCAGCCCCAGCATTTT. Protein product: CASSLTGQSNQPQHF.

The sample holds a few counts of this clone. V gene TRBV18 combines with J gene TRBJ1-4; maybe TRBD1 (5 bases). Trimming stripped 2 bases from V and 5 bases from J, with 9 bases between. The CDR3 extends over 14 amino acids. The germline gives CDR1 KGHSH, CDR2 LQKENI. The CDR3 reads CASSPRGDNEKLFF. CDR3 nucleotide sequence: TGTGCCAGCTCACCAAGGGGTGACAATGAAAAACTGTTTTTT.

The chain has TRBV5-1 and TRBJ1-2; 8 bases map to TRBD1. The germline gives CDR1 SGHRS, CDR2 YFSETQ. The CDR3 sequence is 16 residues long. Trimming cost V 8 bases and J 0 bases; bases outside gene matches: 12. The chain's CDR3 is CASSYGQGISNYGYTF. CDR3 bases: TGCGCCAGTTCCTACGGACAGGGAATCTCTAACTATGGCTACACCTTC.

The J gene is TRBJ2-5, the V gene TRBV9, with TRBD1 identical over 7 bases. Germline CDR1 and CDR2: SGDLS and YYNGEE. After removal of 4 bases from V and 2 bases from J, the junction contained 17 bases not matched to a gene. There are 18 residues in the CDR3. The CDR3 coding sequence is TGTGCCAGCAGCCTAGACACGCCTGGGACAGTACGTCAAGAGACCCAGTACTTC. It specifies CASSLDTPGTVRQETQYF.